This T cell receptor beta chain was captured in a study of vaccination and CD4 T cells after COVID-19. Study background: Median time from COVID diagnosis to post-COVID sampling was more than 95 days (35 to 161). General study findings and limits: Median counts of SARS-CoV-2-reactive clonotypes increased from about 20 to 38; this difference was not significant.

Cultured CD4+ T cell DNA underwent sequencing with the Oncomine TCR Beta short-read assay. The template was genomic DNA from cultured CD4+ T cells. MiXCR was run by TCRdb on the PCR reads, yielding one entry per CDR3 protein. In the table there are about 14,000 distinct CDR3 sequences, less than 70% of which are singletons. Treatment defined: roughly 10-day PBMC culture with coronavirus spike peptide pools or control peptides (ViraFEST assay). With peptide pools, ViraFEST first expanded antigen-specific T cells and afterwards sequenced their TCRs. Points on this clonotype: Its antigen remains unknown.

The sample was CD4+ T cells from blood, cultured in vitro. This TCR was recovered from a human donor who had recovered from COVID-19.

The CDR3 coding sequence is TGTGCCAGCAGGTTTGGGACAGCGGAGACCCAGTACTTC. Translating gives CASRFGTAETQYF. J is TRBJ2-5 and V is TRBV5-4; 7 bases agree with TRBD1. The germline V gene has CDR1 SGHNT and CDR2 YYREEE (reference sequence). This CDR3 region has 13 residues. V dropped 5 bases and J dropped 5; count of bases not matched to a gene: 6.